These 23 T cell receptor beta chains came from one sample sequenced in a study of shared clonotypes between healthy human individuals. The assay was immunoSEQ multiplex PCR, and TCRdb's table has in-frame clones only and misses some. The table includes some 740,000 clones, roughly 92% detected once. Naive CD8 isolation took CD45RO-negative cells positively selected for CCR7 and excluded terminally differentiated effector memory CD45RA+ cells. Sequenced material: naive CD8+ T cells sorted from blood. The receptors stem from a man between 25 and 39 years old in good health.

The rearrangement links TRBV7-9 to TRBJ2-5; no firm D call. This CDR3 region has 15 residues. Deletions cut 2 bases from V and 1 base from J, with 11 bases between. The germline V gene encodes CDR1 SEHNR and CDR2 FQNEAQ (reference sequence). The CDR3 is CASSLKVSLQETQYF. CDR3 sequence (DNA): TGTGCCAGCAGCTTAAAGGTTAGCCTCCAAGAGACCCAGTACTTC.

The chain has TRBV11-2 and TRBJ2-1; no reliable D call. The CDR3 totals 11 residues. Germline V gene sequence: CDR1 SGHAT, CDR2 FQNNGV. The V and J ends lost 2 bases and 8 bases respectively, with 4 bases between them. CDR3 coding DNA: TGTGCCAGCAGCTTATCCCATGAGCAGTTCTTC. Amino acids: CASSLSHEQFF.

This chain joins TRBV4-3 and TRBJ2-7, with 10 bases fitting TRBD2. The germline V gene has CDR1 LGHNA and CDR2 YSLEER. The CDR3 is 15 residues long. J was trimmed by 3 bases and V by 1 base; bases with no gene match: 3. CDR3 protein: CASSQGRTSGYEQYF. In nucleotides, the CDR3 is TGCGCCAGCAGCCAAGGCCGGACTAGCGGCTACGAGCAGTACTTC.

This rearrangement joins TRBV10-1 to TRBJ2-7; D uncertain. The ends were cut back, 0 bases at V and 6 bases at J, with 9 bases in the middle. The CDR3 has 13 amino acids. Germline V lookup: CDR1 WNHNN, CDR2 SYGVQD (reference sequence). CDR3 sequence (DNA): TGCGCCAGCAGTGAGTCAGCTACTTCCGAGCAGTACTTC. Protein sequence: CASSESATSEQYF.

V is TRBV4-1 and J is TRBJ2-1; no firm D call. Germline CDR1 is MGHRA and CDR2 is YSYEKL. The V end was cut by 1 base, the J end by 13 bases, with 17 bases between. This CDR3 has 14 amino acids. The CDR3 DNA reads TGCGCCAGCAGCCAAGGTAACATACGCCAAGGCCAGTTCTTC. The encoded protein is CASSQGNIRQGQFF.

The genes are TRBV7-9 and TRBJ2-7; TRBD2 matches at 13 bases. Unmatched junction bases numbered 6, after V lost 3 bases and J lost 7 bases. This CDR3 has 15 amino acids. Germline V CDR1 and CDR2: SEHNR, FQNEAQ (reference sequence). CDR3 sequence reads: CASSFGLAGAEEQYF. In DNA, the CDR3 is TGTGCCAGCAGCTTCGGACTAGCGGGAGCTGAGGAGCAGTACTTC.

The J gene is TRBJ2-1, the V gene TRBV29-1, with 12 bases matching TRBD2. Germline V gives CDR1 SQVTM, CDR2 ANQGSEA. Trimming at V came to 3 bases and at J to 3 bases, leaving 6 bases not matched to a gene. This CDR3 has 16 amino acids. The CDR3 bases are TGCAGCGTTGAGTTGACTAGCGGGAGAGACTACAATGAGCAGTTCTTC. Translation: CSVELTSGRDYNEQFF.

This clone occurred a few times. The chain has TRBV4-1 and TRBJ1-5; D call uncertain. Trimming left V 3 bases short and J 7 bases short, with 16 bases between. Germline CDR1 and CDR2: MGHRA and YSYEKL. There are 15 residues in the CDR3. The CDR3 loop reads CASSQMTGSRQPQHF. DNA of the CDR3: TGCGCCAGCAGCCAGATGACGGGGTCTCGGCAGCCCCAGCATTTT.

This chain joins TRBV27 and TRBJ2-3; 9 nucleotides line up with TRBD2. CDR1 and CDR2 (germline): MNHEY, SMNVEV (reference sequence). Germline trimming cut 5 bases from V and 0 bases from J; bases unmatched to any gene: 9. The CDR3 sequence is 17 residues long. The CDR3 coding sequence is TGTGCCAGCAGTCCCCGGACAACTAGCGGGAGCACAGATACGCAGTATTTT. Translated: CASSPRTTSGSTDTQYF.

This clone was counted a few times. V and J are TRBV12-1 and TRBJ1-3. TRBV12-1 is a pseudogene segment. The CDR3 runs to 16 residues. The CDR3 region is CASSKTGTYSGNTIYF. CDR3 nucleotide sequence: TGTGCCAGCAGCAAAACCGGGACTTACTCTGGAAACACCATATATTTT.

The J gene is TRBJ2-3, the V gene TRBV12-5; TRBD2 matches at 8 bases. The V gene end was trimmed by 4 bases and the J gene end by 14 bases; junction bases not matched to a gene: 8. CDR1 is LGHNT, CDR2 FRNRAP, per germline. The CDR3 is made up of 12 amino acids. The CDR3 DNA is TGTGCTAGTGGTTCCACGGGACTAGTCCCGTATTTT. It encodes CASGSTGLVPYF.

This CDR3 reads CASRLTAGSTDTQYF. CDR3 DNA sequence: TGTGCCAGCAGGCTCACAGCGGGAAGCACAGATACGCAGTATTTT. The V gene is TRBV6-5, the J gene TRBJ2-3; 7 bases match TRBD2. CDR3 length: 15 residues. V was clipped by 6 bases and J by 0 bases; unmatched bases: 6. Germline lookup yields CDR1 MNHEY and CDR2 SVGAGI.

The chain combines TRBV28 with TRBJ1-1; 7 nucleotides agree with TRBD1. Trimming removed 5 bases from V and 1 base from J; junction bases left unmatched: 7. The length of the CDR3 is 15 residues. Germline V CDR1 and CDR2: MDHEN, SYDVKM. The CDR3 DNA reads TGTGCCAGCAGTCTCCGAGGGACAGCGAACACTGAAGCTTTCTTT. Amino acids: CASSLRGTANTEAFF. Full variable domain (rest looked up from reference TRBV28 and TRBJ1-1): DVKVTQSSRYLVKRTGEKVFLECVQDMDHENMFWYRQDPGLGLRLIYFSYDVKMKEKGDIPEGYSVSREKKERFSLILESASTNQTSMYLCASSLRGTANTEAFFGQGTRLTVV.

The chain recombines TRBV6-4 with TRBJ1-2; possible D gene TRBD1, 5 bases. The CDR3 length is 14 residues. V was trimmed by 6 bases and J by 3 bases, leaving 14 bases between them. Germline CDR1 MRHNA, CDR2 SNTAGT. The CDR3 spells CASRAQQDHYGYTF. The CDR3 region has the DNA TGTGCCAGCAGGGCCCAACAGGATCACTATGGCTACACCTTC.

In DNA form, the CDR3 reads TGTGCCACCAGCACCTCTAATGTGGTCGGCTACACCTTC. Its protein is CATSTSNVVGYTF. The rearrangement links TRBV15 to TRBJ1-2; D is unclear. Germline CDR1 LNHNV, CDR2 YYDKDF (reference sequence). The CDR3 has 13 amino acids. The V and J ends lost 4 bases and 8 bases respectively, with 14 bases between them.

The V and J genes are TRBV27 and TRBJ2-7; D may be TRBD2 (5 bases). Per germline, CDR1 MNHEY and CDR2 SMNVEV (reference sequence). CDR3 length equals 14 residues. V gave up 6 bases and J gave up 5 bases, with 17 bases separating them. The DNA of the CDR3 is TGTGCCAGCAGACGCGGGCTAGAGAAAGACGAGCAGTACTTC. Translation gives CASRRGLEKDEQYF.

The chain has TRBV28 and TRBJ2-1; 11 nucleotides align to TRBD2. This CDR3 region has 16 residues. The V and J ends lost 7 bases and 9 bases, in that order; junction bases with no gene match: 14. Germline loops: CDR1 MDHEN, CDR2 SYDVKM. The CDR3 spells CASTTYSGRGVGEQFF. The CDR3 DNA sequence: TGTGCCAGCACAACTTATAGCGGGAGGGGAGTGGGTGAGCAGTTCTTC.

The chain joins TRBV7-9 to TRBJ1-4; D is uncertain. The CDR3 totals 16 residues. The germline gives CDR1 SEHNR, CDR2 FQNEAQ (reference sequence). V lost 5 bases, J lost 0 bases, and 13 bases lay in between. The CDR3 DNA follows: TGTGCCAGCAGCGGCCCCGGGTCAGCAACTAATGAAAAACTGTTTTTT. Amino acid sequence: CASSGPGSATNEKLFF.

This rearrangement joins TRBV6-1 to TRBJ2-1; D call uncertain. Per the germline V gene, CDR1 is MNHNS and CDR2 is SASEGT. Trimming pared 2 bases from V and 9 bases from J, leaving 14 bases between. This CDR3 comprises 14 residues. The CDR3 loop reads CASSERAHWGEQFF. Here the CDR3 DNA reads TGTGCCAGCAGTGAAAGGGCCCATTGGGGTGAGCAGTTCTTC.

The genes are TRBV19 and TRBJ2-2; TRBD2 is a possible D gene (5 bases). From germline, CDR1 is LNHDA and CDR2 SQIVND (reference sequence). The length of the CDR3 is 15 residues. Deletions cut 3 bases from V and 5 bases from J, with 13 bases between. The CDR3 bases are TGTGCCAGTAGTATGGTTCCACGGGGTACCGGGGAGCTGTTTTTT. Translating it yields CASSMVPRGTGELFF.

The gene calls are TRBV13 and TRBJ2-1; maybe TRBD2 (6 bases). In germline, CDR1 is PRHDT, CDR2 FYEKMQ (reference sequence). This CDR3 spans 20 amino acids. V shed 5 bases and J shed 0 bases, with 26 bases lying between them. The CDR3 sequence is CASSPNWGEDPPISYNEQFF. The CDR3 DNA follows: TGTGCCAGCAGCCCCAATTGGGGGGAGGATCCACCAATCTCCTACAATGAGCAGTTCTTC. Based on the CDR3 plus reference TRBV13 and TRBJ2-1, the full variable domain is AAGVIQSPRHLIKEKRETATLKCYPIPRHDTVYWYQQGPGQDPQFLISFYEKMQSDKGSIPDRFSAQQFSDYHSELNMSSLELGDSALYFCASSPNWGEDPPISYNEQFFGPGTRLTVL.

V and J are TRBV13 and TRBJ1-4; no definite D call. V was trimmed by 3 bases and J by 5 bases, leaving 19 bases between them. The CDR3 loop spans 17 amino acids. CDR1 is PRHDT, CDR2 FYEKMQ, per germline (reference sequence). The CDR3 nucleotides are TGTGCCAGCAGCTTTTCGGTAGCGGGCTCATCAAATGAAAAACTGTTTTTT. Translated, it gives CASSFSVAGSSNEKLFF. The variable domain in full, with the rest retrieved from reference TRBV13 and TRBJ1-4, is AAGVIQSPRHLIKEKRETATLKCYPIPRHDTVYWYQQGPGQDPQFLISFYEKMQSDKGSIPDRFSAQQFSDYHSELNMSSLELGDSALYFCASSFSVAGSSNEKLFFGSGTQLSVL.

The chain carries TRBV7-2 and TRBJ2-1, with no clear D. Germline assignment: CDR1 SGHTA and CDR2 FQGNSA. This CDR3 region has 15 residues. V was shortened by 5 bases and J by 7 bases, with 18 bases between the two germline ends. CDR3: CASSLREGWYNEQFF. CDR3 bases: TGTGCCAGCAGCCTACGCGAAGGGTGGTATAATGAGCAGTTCTTC. Full variable domain (missing parts from reference TRBV7-2 and TRBJ2-1): GAGVSQSPSNKVTEKGKDVELRCDPISGHTALYWYRQSLGQGLEFLIYFQGNSAPDKSGLPSDRFSAERTGGSVSTLTIQRTQQEDSAVYLCASSLREGWYNEQFFGPGTRLTVL.